Shown below are 18 T cell receptor beta chains from a single sample sequenced in a study of blood T cell repertoires in COVID-19. Some clones are missing from TCRdb's copy, which holds only in-frame ones; the method was immunoSEQ multiplex PCR. The repertoire has about 190,000 clones, roughly 91% of them found once; the top ten carry roughly 4.7%. Input material: peripheral blood. The receptors come from a human donor in a cohort sampled during active COVID-19.

This clone was seen a single time. The chain recombines TRBV3-1 (or the pseudogene TRBV3-2) with TRBJ1-4; possible D gene TRBD1, 5 bases. Trimming left V 4 bases short and J 0 bases short, with 9 bases between. Per the germline V gene, CDR1 is LGHDT and CDR2 is YNNKEL (reference sequence). The CDR3 length is 15 residues. The CDR3 here is CASSPRTTTNEKLFF. In nucleotides, the CDR3 is TGTGCCAGCAGCCCGAGGACAACAACTAATGAAAAACTGTTTTTT.

This chain uses TRBV7-2 with TRBJ2-1; TRBD1 aligns across 10 bases. The CDR3 consists of 15 residues. The junction had 5 bases not matched to a gene; V was cut back by 4 bases and J by 5 bases. CDR1 and CDR2 from the germline V gene are SGHTA and FQGNSA. CDR3 coding DNA: TGTGCCAGCAGCTCCGACAGGGGGCGACACAATGAGCAGTTCTTC. Translated, it gives CASSSDRGRHNEQFF.

The CDR3 region is CASSLAPGGTLEKLFF. CDR3 DNA sequence: TGTGCCAGCAGCTTAGCCCCAGGGGGAACCCTTGAAAAACTGTTTTTT. The rearrangement uses TRBV7-6 and TRBJ1-4, with 7 bases identical to TRBD1. Unmatched junction bases numbered 8, after V lost 0 bases and J lost 7 bases. Germline CDR1 is SGHVS and CDR2 is FNYEAQ. The CDR3 has 16 amino acids.

J is TRBJ2-3 and V is TRBV18, with D tentatively TRBD2 (5 bases). Trimming pared 3 bases from V and 2 bases from J, leaving 12 bases between. The V gene's germline CDR1 is KGHSH and CDR2 LQKENI. The CDR3 length is 15 residues. Written as DNA, the CDR3 is TGTGCCAGCTCACCTTTCAGCGGTTCCACAGATACGCAGTATTTT. Protein product: CASSPFSGSTDTQYF. Full variable domain (outside the CDR3, taken from reference TRBV18 and TRBJ2-3): NAGVMQNPRHLVRRRGQEARLRCSPMKGHSHVYWYRQLPEEGLKFMVYLQKENIIDESGMPKERFSAEFPKEGPSILRIQQVVRGDSAAYFCASSPFSGSTDTQYFGPGTRLTVL.

This chain joins TRBV6-6 and TRBJ2-3; a possible D gene is TRBD2 (5 bases). Germline V CDR1 and CDR2: MNHNY, SVGAGI (reference sequence). Between the trimmed V and J ends, which lost 0 bases and 6 bases, there was a span of 7 bases. The CDR3 consists of 13 residues. CDR3 in amino acids: CASSYSREDTQYF. The CDR3 nucleotides read TGTGCCAGCAGTTACTCGAGGGAGGATACGCAGTATTTT.

V is TRBV2 and J is TRBJ2-7; TRBD1 matches 8 bases. The germline V gene encodes CDR1 SNHLY and CDR2 FYNNEI. The CDR3 loop spans 14 amino acids. V dropped 7 bases and J dropped 1; count of bases not matched to a gene: 6. The CDR3 coding sequence is TGTGCCAGCACTCTCACAGGGGGGTCCTACGAGCAGTACTTC. This translates into CASTLTGGSYEQYF.

The chain links TRBV6-5 to TRBJ1-2; 11 bases are a match to TRBD1. J lost 6 bases, V lost 5 bases, and 8 bases had no gene match. The CDR3 covers 15 residues. Germline CDR1 reads MNHEY; CDR2 reads SVGAGI. For the CDR3, the DNA is TGTGCCAGCAGTCTAGGGACAGGGGGGTATCATGGCTACACCTTC. This encodes CASSLGTGGYHGYTF.

The genes are TRBV6-2 or TRBV6-3 and TRBJ2-7; 10 bases agree with TRBD1. V lost 5 bases, J lost 2 bases, and 6 bases stayed unmatched. The CDR3 consists of 15 residues. The germline CDR1 and CDR2 sequences are MNHEY and SVGEGT. The CDR3 DNA reads TGTGCCAGCAGTAGAGACAGGGGGCGGACCTACGAGCAGTACTTC. As protein: CASSRDRGRTYEQYF.

The chain employs TRBV21-1 and TRBJ1-1; the D segment call TRBD1 is taken from the table without a DNA check. TRBV21-1 is a pseudogene. The CDR3 covers 16 residues. For the CDR3, the DNA is TGTGCCAGCAGCCCTCCGGGACAGGGGTTGAACACTGAAGCTTTCTTT. It specifies CASSPPGQGLNTEAFF.

The J gene is TRBJ2-3, the V gene TRBV18, with D perhaps matching TRBD2 (7 bases). In germline, CDR1 is KGHSH, CDR2 LQKENI. The V end lost 0 bases, the J end lost 7 bases, and 11 bases lay between the germline ends. The CDR3 is made up of 14 amino acids. CDR3 protein: CASSPPGGPNTQYF. The CDR3 DNA reads TGTGCCAGCTCACCACCGGGGGGGCCAAATACGCAGTATTTT.

The chain joins TRBV12-3 or TRBV12-4 to TRBJ1-2; D remains ambiguous. This CDR3 spans 13 amino acids. V was cut by 3 bases and J by 7 bases, with 12 bases left in between. CDR3: CASSFGLEGGYTF. In DNA form, the CDR3 reads TGTGCCAGCAGTTTCGGGCTAGAGGGTGGCTACACCTTC.

This clone was detected only once. The V gene is TRBV2, the J gene TRBJ1-1, with 10 bases aligning to TRBD1. The V segment lost 4 bases and the J segment 6 bases; nucleotides outside the gene matches: 2. The CDR3 has 13 residues. CDR1 is SNHLY, CDR2 FYNNEI, per germline. CDR3 bases: TGTGCCAGCAGTGTGGGACAGGGGTCTGAAGCTTTCTTT. It codes for CASSVGQGSEAFF.

This chain links TRBV14 with TRBJ1-2, with unresolved D. Trimming removed 2 bases from V and 7 bases from J, with 8 bases in between. The germline V gene has CDR1 SGHDN and CDR2 FVKESK. The CDR3 length is 12 residues. In DNA, the CDR3 is TGTGCCAGCAGCCAATACGAGTTTGGCTACACCTTC. Translation gives CASSQYEFGYTF.

The chain is built from TRBV3-1 (or the pseudogene TRBV3-2) and TRBJ2-1, with TRBD2 matching 9 bases. Germline values: CDR1 LGHDT, CDR2 YNNKEL (reference sequence). The CDR3 contains 16 residues. Unmatched junction bases numbered 4, after V lost 4 bases and J lost 0 bases. The DNA of the CDR3 is TGTGCCAGCAGCCCCCTTAGCGGGAGCTCCTACAATGAGCAGTTCTTC. Amino acid sequence: CASSPLSGSSYNEQFF.

V is TRBV6-2 or TRBV6-3 and J is TRBJ2-7, with TRBD1 matching 9 bases. V lost 1 base to trimming and J lost 2 bases; unmatched junction nucleotides: 9. Germline CDR1 MNHEY, CDR2 SVGEGT. The CDR3 contains 17 residues. CDR3 in amino acids: CASSYFPGTGITYEQYF. CDR3 nucleotides: TGTGCCAGCAGTTACTTTCCAGGGACAGGGATTACCTACGAGCAGTACTTC.

CDR3 region: CASSGGIYEQYF. CDR3 sequence (DNA): TGTGCCAGCAGCGGCGGTATCTACGAGCAGTACTTC. The chain links TRBV7-8 to TRBJ2-7; D is unclear. This CDR3 contains 12 residues. Trimming cost V 5 bases and J 3 bases, with 8 bases left between them. Germline CDR1 and CDR2: SGHVS and FQNEAQ. The full variable domain, in which reference TRBV7-8 and TRBJ2-7 provide the parts outside the CDR3, is GAGVSQSPRYKVAKRGQDVALRCDPISGHVSLFWYQQALGQGPEFLTYFQNEAQLDKSGLPSDRFFAERPEGSVSTLKIQRTQQEDSAVYLCASSGGIYEQYFGPGTRLTVT.

The sample holds a few counts of this clone. The rearrangement links TRBV2 to TRBJ2-7, with D uncertain. Trimming shortened V by 5 bases and J by 2 bases, and 4 bases separated the two germline ends. Germline V lookup: CDR1 SNHLY, CDR2 FYNNEI. This CDR3 contains 11 residues. The CDR3 protein is CASSQAYEQYF. The CDR3, as DNA: TGTGCCAGCAGTCAGGCCTACGAGCAGTACTTC.

The genes are TRBV3-1 (or the pseudogene TRBV3-2) and TRBJ2-1; TRBD2 agrees at 7 bases. Per germline, CDR1 LGHDT and CDR2 YNNKEL (reference sequence). Trimming removed 3 bases from V and 8 bases from J; junction bases left unmatched: 7. This CDR3 region has 14 residues. Here the CDR3 DNA reads TGTGCCAGCAGCCAGTTCGGGGGGTTTGATGAGCAGTTCTTC. It is translated as CASSQFGGFDEQFF.